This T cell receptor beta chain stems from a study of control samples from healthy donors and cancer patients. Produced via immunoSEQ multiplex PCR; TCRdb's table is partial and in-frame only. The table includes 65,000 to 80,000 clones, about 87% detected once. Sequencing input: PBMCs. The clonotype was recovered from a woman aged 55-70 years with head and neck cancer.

In DNA, the CDR3 is TGTGCCATCAACGCCCGCCGACTAGCGGGAGAAGCAGATACGCAGTATTTT. Its protein product is CAINARRLAGEADTQYF. The chain joins TRBV15 to TRBJ2-3, with TRBD2 matching over 12 bases. The length of the CDR3 is 17 residues. Germline loops: CDR1 LNHNV, CDR2 YYDKDF (reference sequence). V shed 10 bases, J shed 4 bases, and the junction held 15 bases outside the gene matches.